This T cell receptor (beta chain) derives from a study of Graves' ophthalmopathy and Graves' hyperthyroidism. Study in general: Blood was drawn at initial diagnosis, before any treatment.

This clonotype was seen ten or more times. J lost 2 bases, V lost 7 bases, and 12 bases had no gene match. The length of the CDR3 is 15 residues. The germline V gene encodes CDR1 DFQATT and CDR2 SNEGSKA (reference sequence). The authors amplified TCR beta CDR3 regions from RNA transcripts. The library came from an HTBI-primed first-round RT-PCR and a second-round multiplex PCR. MiXCR was run by TCRdb on the multiplex PCR reads, yielding one entry per CDR3 protein. The sample contains roughly 160,000 distinct CDR3 sequences, less than 45% of which appear only once. V and J are TRBV20-1 and TRBJ2-5; 8 positions agree with TRBD2. The origin of this receptor is a woman in her thirties or forties with Graves' ophthalmopathy. The sequenced sample consisted of peripheral blood. CDR3 region: CSVLLAGGRQETQYF. DNA for the CDR3: TGCAGTGTTCTACTGGCGGGGGGCCGACAAGAGACCCAGTACTTC.